One sample yielded the 21 T cell receptor beta chains listed below, sequenced in a study of shared clonotypes between healthy human individuals. Here immunoSEQ multiplex PCR was the method, and the copy in TCRdb shows in-frame clones only, minus some. The sample consists of roughly 300,000 clones, around 86% of them appearing once. Sequencing was performed on memory CD8+ T cells sorted from blood. Subset specified: CD45RO+ cells pooled with CCR7-negative TemRA cells. The receptors shown here come from a young man in good health.

In nucleotides, the CDR3 is TGTGCCAGCAGCTTTAAGGGCCATCTTAATGAAAAACTGTTTTTT. It translates to CASSFKGHLNEKLFF. The V and J genes are TRBV7-9 and TRBJ1-4; no firm D call. V lost 3 bases, J lost 4 bases, and 12 bases lay in between. The CDR3 extends over 15 amino acids. The V gene's germline CDR1 is SEHNR and CDR2 FQNEAQ (reference sequence).

The rearrangement joins TRBV11-2 to TRBJ2-1; TRBD1 agrees at 11 bases. V lost 2 bases and J lost 4; bases outside the gene matches: 10. This CDR3 spans 18 amino acids. The germline CDR1 and CDR2 sequences are SGHAT and FQNNGV. CDR3 region: CASSLTPGTGGIYNEQFF. In DNA, the CDR3 is TGTGCCAGCAGCTTAACCCCGGGGACAGGGGGGATATACAATGAGCAGTTCTTC.

As regards this clone: This sample includes further DNA sequences coding for the same CDR3. This chain links TRBV5-6 with TRBJ2-7; 8 bases align to TRBD2. CDR1 and CDR2 from the germline V gene are SGHDT and YYEEEE. The V gene end was trimmed by 4 bases and the J gene end by 2 bases; junction bases not matched to a gene: 2. The CDR3 loop spans 13 amino acids. CDR3 amino acids: CASSSGGTYEQYF. CDR3 DNA sequence: TGTGCCAGCAGCAGCGGGGGAACCTACGAGCAGTACTTC. The full variable domain, rest sourced from reference TRBV5-6 and TRBJ2-7, is DAGVTQSPTHLIKTRGQQVTLRCSPKSGHDTVSWYQQALGQGPQFIFQYYEEEERQRGNFPDRFSGHQFPNYSSELNVNALLLGDSALYLCASSSGGTYEQYFGPGTRLTVT.

This sequence joins TRBV7-6 and TRBJ2-7; D is perhaps TRBD1 (6 bases). Trimming took 5 bases from V and 6 from J, leaving 17 bases between them. Germline lookup yields CDR1 SGHVS and CDR2 FNYEAQ. The CDR3 loop spans 14 amino acids. The DNA for the CDR3 is TGTGCCAGCAGCCAGGGACAAGGTCAGGGCGAGCAGTACTTC. Amino acids: CASSQGQGQGEQYF.

The genes are TRBV7-6 and TRBJ2-7, with D unclear. Germline CDR1 and CDR2: SGHVS and FNYEAQ. CDR3 length: 13 residues. V was cut by 4 bases and J by 0 bases, with 7 bases left in between. For the CDR3, the DNA is TGTGCCAGCAGCTCATCGGACTCCTACGAGCAGTACTTC. Translating it yields CASSSSDSYEQYF. The whole variable domain, filled in from reference TRBV7-6 and TRBJ2-7, reads GAGVSQSPRYKVTKRGQDVALRCDPISGHVSLYWYRQALGQGPEFLTYFNYEAQQDKSGLPNDRFSAERPEGSISTLTIQRTEQRDSAMYRCASSSSDSYEQYFGPGTRLTVT.

The chain combines TRBV6-5 with TRBJ1-2, with TRBD1 matching over 11 bases. Germline V gives CDR1 MNHEY, CDR2 SVGAGI. V trimming: 6 bases; J trimming: 4 bases; junction bases outside the gene matches: 4. CDR3 length: 14 amino acids. The CDR3 sequence: CASRTGTGGYGYTF. The DNA of the CDR3 is TGTGCCAGCAGAACCGGGACAGGGGGCTATGGCTACACCTTC.

V and J are TRBV11-2 and TRBJ2-7, with D unresolved. V lost 0 bases to trimming and J lost 7 bases, with 4 bases between them. The germline CDR1 and CDR2 sequences are SGHAT and FQNNGV. The CDR3 extends over 11 amino acids. The CDR3 nucleotides read TGTGCCAGCAGCTTAGATGGGGAGCAGTACTTC. Its protein is CASSLDGEQYF.

The V gene is TRBV4-1, the J gene TRBJ1-6, with D unclear. The V end lost 1 base, the J end lost 4 bases, and 8 bases lay between the germline ends. The V gene's germline CDR1 is MGHRA and CDR2 YSYEKL. This CDR3 has 15 amino acids. The DNA of the CDR3 is TGCGCCAGCAGCCAAGGGATAGGGTATAATTCACCCCTCCACTTT. Its translation: CASSQGIGYNSPLHF.

This clone occurred once. The chain has TRBV28 and TRBJ1-1; tentatively, D is TRBD1 (5 bases). The V gene lost 7 bases and the J gene lost 0 bases, with 15 bases spanning the gap. The CDR3 contains 15 residues. Germline V gene lookup returns CDR1 MDHEN and CDR2 SYDVKM. DNA for the CDR3: TGTGCCAGCAAGGTTTTGGGGGGAATGAACACTGAAGCTTTCTTT. Translated, it gives CASKVLGGMNTEAFF.

The chain has TRBV4-3 and TRBJ1-6; D is uncertain. V was clipped by 3 bases and J by 6 bases, with 12 bases between them. CDR1 and CDR2 from the germline V gene are LGHNA and YSLEER. CDR3 length: 15 amino acids. The CDR3 loop reads CASSQDPLVNSPLHF. As DNA, the CDR3 is TGCGCCAGCAGCCAGGATCCTCTCGTTAATTCACCCCTCCACTTT.

The J gene is TRBJ2-7, the V gene TRBV11-2; TRBD1 agrees at 10 bases. After removal of 5 bases from V and 4 bases from J, the junction contained 8 bases not matched to a gene. This CDR3 comprises 15 residues. CDR1 SGHAT and CDR2 FQNNGV come from the germline V gene. In nucleotides, the CDR3 is TGTGCCAGCAGCCCACCATCGGGACAGGGGTACGAGCAGTACTTC. Protein product: CASSPPSGQGYEQYF.

The chain links TRBV10-2 to TRBJ1-6; D ambiguous. Deletions cut 3 bases from V and 0 bases from J, with 15 bases between. There are 18 residues in the CDR3. The germline CDR1 and CDR2 sequences are WSHSY and SAAADI. Written as DNA, the CDR3 is TGCGCCAGCAGTGAATGGTGTCGGAGGAGCTCCTATAATTCACCCCTCCACTTT. As protein: CASSEWCRRSSYNSPLHF.

The chain is built from TRBV6-5 and TRBJ1-1, with D perhaps matching TRBD1 (5 bases). Looked up from germline, CDR1 is MNHEY and CDR2 is SVGAGI. With 0 bases removed from V and 3 bases from J, the gap between germline ends came to 8 bases. CDR3 size: 14 residues. The CDR3 protein is CASSYSEQDTEAFF. In nucleotides, the CDR3 is TGTGCCAGCAGTTACTCTGAACAGGACACTGAAGCTTTCTTT.

This chain uses TRBV18 with TRBJ2-2, with D maybe TRBD2 (5 bases). The CDR3 runs 14 residues. CDR1 is KGHSH, CDR2 LQKENI, per germline. The V end was cut by 3 bases, the J end by 6 bases, with 11 bases between. CDR3 residues: CASSPEGISGELFF. CDR3 coding DNA: TGTGCCAGCTCACCTGAGGGTATCTCCGGGGAGCTGTTTTTT.

A few counts support this clone. V and J are TRBV4-1 and TRBJ2-3, with D hard to call. Trimming pared 0 bases from V and 1 base from J, leaving 8 bases between. The CDR3 length is 15 residues. CDR1 is MGHRA, CDR2 YSYEKL, per germline. For the CDR3, the DNA is TGCGCCAGCAGCCAAGATGATGGTGGCACAGATACGCAGTATTTT. Translating it yields CASSQDDGGTDTQYF.

The chain recombines TRBV11-2 with TRBJ1-2; 7 nucleotides agree with TRBD1. This CDR3 has 14 amino acids. Trimming at V came to 5 bases and at J to 2 bases, leaving 5 bases not matched to a gene. Germline CDR1 reads SGHAT; CDR2 reads FQNNGV. In DNA, the CDR3 is TGTGCCAGCAGCCCGGTGACAGGGAACTATGGCTACACCTTC. Translated: CASSPVTGNYGYTF.

The rearrangement uses TRBV7-9 and TRBJ2-2, with 7 bases identical to TRBD2. The CDR3 length is 17 residues. V trimming: 10 bases; J trimming: 0 bases; junction bases outside the gene matches: 14. The germline CDR1 and CDR2 sequences are SEHNR and FQNEAQ (reference sequence). CDR3 in DNA: TGTGCCACCCAAACTCCAACCGGGACTACGAACACCGGGGAGCTGTTTTTT. Its translation: CATQTPTGTTNTGELFF.

To note about this clone: At one boundary the junction diverges from the germline segment, which might be a read error. The V call is TRBV11-2, the J call TRBJ1-1; D is unclear. Per germline, CDR1 SGHAT and CDR2 FQNNGV. The CDR3 consists of 13 residues. This chain's CDR3 is CASSLAGNTEAFF. CDR3 DNA: TGTGCCAGCAGTTTAGCGGGGAACACTGAAGCTTTCTTT.

This clone was picked up one time. The gene calls are TRBV5-4 and TRBJ2-1; possible D gene TRBD2, 5 bases. This CDR3 contains 14 residues. Looked up from germline, CDR1 is SGHNT and CDR2 is YYREEE (reference sequence). The germline V and J ends were trimmed by 0 bases and 5 bases, with 9 bases remaining between them. CDR3 protein: CASSLADYDNEQFF. CDR3 DNA: TGTGCCAGCAGCTTGGCCGACTATGACAATGAGCAGTTCTTC.

Of note for this clone: Other DNA variants within this sample encode the same CDR3. The CDR3 sequence: CASSVQGADQPQHF. The CDR3 nucleotides read TGTGCCAGCAGTGTTCAGGGGGCGGATCAGCCCCAGCATTTT. This rearrangement joins TRBV27 to TRBJ1-5; TRBD1 agrees at 8 bases. There are 14 residues in the CDR3. Germline V gene lookup returns CDR1 MNHEY and CDR2 SMNVEV (reference sequence). Trimming at V came to 5 bases and at J to 5 bases, leaving 5 bases not matched to a gene.

V usage is TRBV7-9 and J usage is TRBJ2-5; weak D call: TRBD1 (6 bases). Germline loops: CDR1 SEHNR, CDR2 FQNEAQ (reference sequence). The CDR3 runs to 15 residues. Trimming shortened V by 2 bases and J by 5 bases, and 15 bases separated the two germline ends. The CDR3 spells CASSLKQGLRETQYF. CDR3 nucleotide sequence: TGTGCCAGCAGCTTAAAACAGGGCCTGAGGGAGACCCAGTACTTC.